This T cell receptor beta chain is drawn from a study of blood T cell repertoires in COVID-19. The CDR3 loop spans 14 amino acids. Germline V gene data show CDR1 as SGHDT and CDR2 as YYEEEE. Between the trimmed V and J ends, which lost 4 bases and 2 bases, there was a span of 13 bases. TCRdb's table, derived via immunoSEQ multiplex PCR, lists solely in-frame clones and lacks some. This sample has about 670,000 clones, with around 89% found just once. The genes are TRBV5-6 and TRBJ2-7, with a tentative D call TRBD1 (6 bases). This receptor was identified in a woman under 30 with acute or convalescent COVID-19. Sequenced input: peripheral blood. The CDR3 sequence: CASSRRDTTYEQYF. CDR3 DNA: TGTGCCAGCAGCCGCCGGGACACAACCTACGAGCAGTACTTC. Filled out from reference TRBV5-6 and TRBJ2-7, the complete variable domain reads DAGVTQSPTHLIKTRGQQVTLRCSPKSGHDTVSWYQQALGQGPQFIFQYYEEEERQRGNFPDRFSGHQFPNYSSELNVNALLLGDSALYLCASSRRDTTYEQYFGPGTRLTVT.